These T cell receptor beta chains were read from a single sample in a study of T cells after yellow fever vaccination. TCRdb passed the 5' RACE reads through MiXCR, listing each CDR3 protein once. The data hold some 110,000 distinct CDR3 sequences, with approximately 7.1% observed a single time. The sample was CD4+ T cells sorted from PBMCs, taken approximately 47 days after the first yellow fever vaccination. These receptors were taken from a man between 18 and 35 years old who received the YFV17D yellow fever vaccine. Each CDR3 is given without its conserved first and last residue. D genes are given only for firm matches.

13	TRBD2	TRBJ2-3	TRBV10-3	AIRDGGAGADTQY
13	TRBD1	TRBJ2-1	TRBV19	ASSAGGRTYNEQF
11	-	TRBJ2-7	TRBV7-9	ASSSDAAYEQY
16	-	TRBJ1-2	TRBV10-3	AISSNTLLSKTGYGYT
13	TRBD2	TRBJ2-3	TRBV7-9	ASSLLRGGTDTQY
12	-	TRBJ2-2	TRBV12-3/TRBV12-4	ASSQTAWAGELF
11	-	TRBJ2-2	TRBV5-1	ASSLGDTGELF
13	-	TRBJ1-1	TRBV12-3/TRBV12-4	ASSLVWVPSTEAF
12	-	TRBJ2-3	TRBV9	ASSVMGGRDTQY
10	TRBD2	TRBJ2-5	TRBV7-2	ASSRLAGGPG
13	TRBD2	TRBJ2-5	TRBV5-1	ASSLGVGGTETQY
13	TRBD1	TRBJ1-4	TRBV5-1	ASSLTGGGSEKLF
13	-	TRBJ2-5	TRBV11-2	ASSTLWGGQETQY
13	TRBD1	TRBJ2-1	TRBV20-1	SAPTGGYSYNEQF
13	-	TRBJ1-5	TRBV10-2	ASSDGRVTIRPQH
12	-	TRBJ2-5	TRBV10-3	AISQGGYQETQY
13	-	TRBJ2-1	TRBV4-2	ASSQGDFDYNEQF